This TCR beta chain was sequenced in a study of T cell repertoires in cytomegalovirus infection. Looking at the study overall: A matching HLA type, together with CMV infection, was signaled by public TCR beta signatures. Study-wide results and caveats: The study identified carriers of CMV plus the relevant HLA from cumulative public TCR beta family frequency. In two of eight donors, the top clonotype was HLA-C-restricted CMV-specific.

Germline V gene data show CDR1 as SGHTA and CDR2 as FQGNSA. The CDR3 consists of 14 residues. Via MiXCR, TCRdb re-called the reads, giving one row per CDR3 protein. This table holds around 280,000 distinct CDR3 sequences, about 13% found once. With respect to this clonotype: Its antigen is unknown. This may be a read error: a much more frequent sequence differs by one nucleotide.

The source is a human donor in good health (CMV status not recorded). Some clones in this sample may be carry-over from other donors' samples. The V call is TRBV7-2, the J call TRBJ2-2, with 7 bases matching TRBD1. What was sequenced was PBMCs. CDR3 residues: CVSSFSGGTGELFF. CDR3 in DNA: TGTGTCAGCAGCTTTTCAGGGGGCACCGGGGAGCTGTTTTTT.